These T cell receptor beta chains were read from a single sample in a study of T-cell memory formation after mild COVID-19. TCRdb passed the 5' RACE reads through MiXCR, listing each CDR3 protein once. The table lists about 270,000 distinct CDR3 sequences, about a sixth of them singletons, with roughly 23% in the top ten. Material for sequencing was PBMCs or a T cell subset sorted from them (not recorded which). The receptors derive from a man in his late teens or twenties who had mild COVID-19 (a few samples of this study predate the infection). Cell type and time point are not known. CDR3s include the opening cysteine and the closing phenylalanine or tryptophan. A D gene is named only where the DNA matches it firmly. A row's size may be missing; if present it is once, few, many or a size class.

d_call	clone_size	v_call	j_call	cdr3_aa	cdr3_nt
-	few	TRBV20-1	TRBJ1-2	CSARDLILVGYGYTF	TGCAGTGCTAGAGATTTGATCCTGGTTGGGTATGGCTACACCTTC
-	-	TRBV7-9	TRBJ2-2	CASPREETLSNTGELFF	TGTGCCAGCCCCAGGGAAGAGACCCTTTCGAACACCGGGGAGCTGTTTTTT
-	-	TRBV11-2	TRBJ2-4	CASSLASDGTKNIQYF	TGTGCCAGCAGCTTAGCCTCGGACGGGACCAAAAACATTCAGTACTTC
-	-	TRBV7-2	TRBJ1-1	CASSLRWEAFF	TGTGCCAGCAGCTTAAGATGGGAAGCTTTCTTT
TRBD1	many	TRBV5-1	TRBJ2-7	CASNAGQGAYEQYF	TGCGCCAGCAATGCGGGACAGGGAGCCTACGAGCAGTACTTC
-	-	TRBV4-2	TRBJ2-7	CASSQWTGTSYEQYF	TGTGCCAGCAGCCAATGGACCGGGACTTCCTACGAGCAGTACTTC
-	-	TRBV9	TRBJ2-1	CASSHKGGGEIEQFF	TGTGCCAGCAGCCACAAGGGGGGCGGGGAAATTGAGCAGTTCTTC
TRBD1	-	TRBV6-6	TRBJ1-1	CASSTRQGTEAFF	TGTGCCAGCAGTACCCGACAGGGGACTGAAGCTTTCTTT
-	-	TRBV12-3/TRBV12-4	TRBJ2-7	CASSSWTTEQYF	TGTGCCAGCAGTTCCTGGACAACCGAGCAGTACTTC
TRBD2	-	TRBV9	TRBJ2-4	CASSPRTSGGANIQYF	TGTGCCAGCAGCCCCCGGACTAGCGGGGGGGCAAACATTCAGTACTTC